This passage covers 5 T cell receptor beta chains from one sample sequenced in a study of blood T cell repertoires in COVID-19. TCRdb keeps only in-frame clones here, not all; method: immunoSEQ multiplex PCR. The table lists under 300,000 clones, 86% of them singletons. Sequencing used peripheral blood. The receptors stem from a man between 25 and 39 years old who had recovered from COVID-19.

The rearrangement links TRBV21-1 to TRBJ2-3; the table's D call, TRBD2, was not checked against the DNA. TRBV21-1 has pseudogene status. The CDR3 is 13 amino acids. The CDR3 sequence is CASTLNRTSTQYF. As DNA, the CDR3 is TGTGCCAGCACCCTAAACCGTACCTCTACGCAGTATTTT.

The chain links TRBV19 to TRBJ2-3; 7 bases line up with TRBD2. From germline, CDR1 is LNHDA and CDR2 SQIVND (reference sequence). The CDR3 is 15 amino acids. Losses at the gene ends were 2 bases for V and 0 bases for J; bases not matched to a gene: 2. DNA of the CDR3: TGTGCCAGTAGTATACGGGGGGTTAGCACAGATACGCAGTATTTT. Translated: CASSIRGVSTDTQYF.

CDR3 DNA sequence: TGCGCCAGCAGTCAATCGATTAGAGGGAAGAGGACTGAAGCTTTCTTT. Translating it yields CASSQSIRGKRTEAFF. The chain recombines TRBV23-1 with TRBJ1-1; D ambiguous. TRBV23-1 carries the ORF label, with uncertain function. This CDR3 has 16 amino acids. V lost 0 bases to trimming and J lost 5 bases, with 16 bases between them.

This clone occurred once. The V gene is TRBV7-8, the J gene TRBJ1-5; D possibly corresponds to TRBD1 (5 bases). The V gene's germline CDR1 is SGHVS and CDR2 FQNEAQ. Trimming took 5 bases from V and 7 from J, leaving 21 bases between them. The CDR3 sequence is 16 residues long. For the CDR3, the DNA is TGTGCCAGCAGCCCGGGGGACGTTCGGGGGGAACAGCCCCAGCATTTT. It encodes CASSPGDVRGEQPQHF.

In its sample, this clone was seen a few times. The V and J genes are TRBV6-4 and TRBJ2-2; D not certain. The length of the CDR3 is 13 residues. Trimming took 0 bases from V and 8 from J, leaving 7 bases between them. In germline, CDR1 is MRHNA, CDR2 SNTAGT. DNA of the CDR3: TGTGCCAGCAGTGACTCCCCCAGGGGGGAGCTGTTTTTT. Protein product: CASSDSPRGELFF.